The 20 T cell receptor beta chains reported below all come from one sample, sequenced in a study of cytomegalovirus exposure and HLA in healthy donors (dated by TCRdb to between 2016 and 2019). The library was made by the immunoSEQ multiplex PCR assay. For the multiplex PCR, a mixture combining 60 forward primers for TCR Vbeta segments and 13 reverse primers for TCR Jbeta segments was used. The source is immuneACCESS, and TCRdb retained only in-frame sequences with V and J called. Part of the clones is not carried over; for the studies checked, unresolved V genes explain less than half of this, and the remainder is unexplained. The sample table records about 130,000 clones; 80% to 90% of these occur just once. 2.7% of the sample comes from the top ten. Sequencing was carried out using PBMCs. The receptor set was obtained from a man over 45 in good health and CMV-seronegative.

This chain connects TRBV27 to TRBJ1-5; TRBD1 aligns across 12 bases. V lost 6 bases and J lost 7; bases outside the gene matches: 7. CDR3 length: 15 residues. In germline, CDR1 is MNHEY, CDR2 SMNVEV (reference sequence). The CDR3 DNA follows: TGTGCCAGCAGAAAGGGACAGGGGGCGAAACAGCCCCAGCATTTT. The encoded protein is CASRKGQGAKQPQHF.

This chain connects TRBV5-1 to TRBJ1-4, with 8 positions matching TRBD1. V shed 0 bases, J shed 3 bases, and the junction held 1 base outside the gene matches. Germline V gene sequence: CDR1 SGHRS, CDR2 YFSETQ. The CDR3 is made up of 15 amino acids. The CDR3 protein is CASSLGGQANEKLFF. The CDR3 DNA sequence: TGCGCCAGCAGCTTGGGGGGACAGGCTAATGAAAAACTGTTTTTT.

The rearrangement links TRBV18 to TRBJ2-5; weak D call: TRBD2 (5 bases). With 3 bases removed from V and 3 bases from J, the gap between germline ends came to 14 bases. The CDR3 totals 15 residues. Germline lookup yields CDR1 KGHSH and CDR2 LQKENI. The CDR3 loop reads CASSPDVGEKETQYF. In DNA, the CDR3 is TGTGCCAGCTCACCCGACGTGGGAGAAAAAGAGACCCAGTACTTC.

This chain joins TRBV9 and TRBJ1-2; D remains ambiguous. Trimming removed 0 bases from V and 5 bases from J, with 14 bases in between. The germline V gene has CDR1 SGDLS and CDR2 YYNGEE. The CDR3 covers 15 residues. CDR3 in DNA: TGTGCCAGCAGCGTAGGTATGAGGATGGAGTATGGCTACACCTTC. Residues: CASSVGMRMEYGYTF.

J is TRBJ2-2 and V is TRBV5-1, with 9 nucleotides matching TRBD2. CDR1 SGHRS and CDR2 YFSETQ come from the germline V gene. The CDR3 length is 15 residues. V lost 0 bases, J lost 7 bases, and 4 bases stayed unmatched. The CDR3 coding sequence is TGCGCCAGCAGCTTGGAAGCGGGGGGTGTCGGGGAGCTGTTTTTT. Its protein is CASSLEAGGVGELFF.

The chain couples TRBV29-1 to TRBJ2-6; 8 nucleotides line up with TRBD1. V dropped 7 bases and J dropped 5; count of bases not matched to a gene: 19. Germline CDR1 SQVTM, CDR2 ANQGSEA. CDR3 size: 18 residues. CDR3 amino acids: CSGEHKDRGPLRANVLTF. The CDR3 region has the DNA TGCAGCGGGGAGCACAAAGACAGGGGCCCCCTGAGGGCCAACGTCCTGACTTTC.

This chain joins TRBV4-1 and TRBJ2-1; 12 bases align to TRBD2. V lost 1 base, J lost 8 bases, and 15 bases stayed unmatched. CDR3 length equals 19 residues. The germline CDR1 and CDR2 sequences are MGHRA and YSYEKL. The CDR3 here is CASSQAPPSGGVFVDEQFF. The CDR3 bases are TGCGCCAGCAGCCAAGCTCCACCTAGCGGGGGGGTATTCGTGGATGAGCAGTTCTTC.

This clone has just one count. The chain combines TRBV15 with TRBJ2-5; 8 bases agree with TRBD1. The CDR3 runs 16 residues. CDR1 is LNHNV, CDR2 YYDKDF, per germline (reference sequence). Trimming took 1 base from V and 1 from J; bases not matched to a gene: 5. The CDR3 is CATSRGMDRVQETQYF. The CDR3 nucleotides are TGTGCCACCAGCAGAGGCATGGACAGGGTCCAAGAGACCCAGTACTTC.

The chain combines TRBV19 with TRBJ1-1, with 8 nucleotides matching TRBD1. The germline V gene encodes CDR1 LNHDA and CDR2 SQIVND (reference sequence). V gave up 5 bases and J gave up 3 bases; unmatched junction bases: 8. This CDR3 is 15 amino acids long. This chain's CDR3 is CASSPRTGPDTEAFF. DNA of the CDR3: TGTGCCAGTAGTCCTAGGACAGGGCCGGACACTGAAGCTTTCTTT. The whole variable domain, filled in from reference TRBV19 and TRBJ1-1, reads DGGITQSPKYLFRKEGQNVTLSCEQNLNHDAMYWYRQDPGQGLRLIYYSQIVNDFQKGDIAEGYSVSREKKESFPLTVTSAQKNPTAFYLCASSPRTGPDTEAFFGQGTRLTVV.

Ten or more counts support this clone. This chain uses TRBV7-9 with TRBJ2-7; TRBD1 is a possible D gene (6 bases). Germline V gene sequence: CDR1 SEHNR, CDR2 FQNEAQ (reference sequence). The CDR3 contains 15 residues. The V and J ends lost 5 bases and 4 bases respectively, with 18 bases between them. This CDR3 is CASSPTQTGPYEQYF. DNA of the CDR3: TGTGCCAGCAGCCCAACCCAGACAGGTCCATACGAGCAGTACTTC.

The genes are TRBV29-1 and TRBJ2-7, with D perhaps matching TRBD1 (5 bases). Trimming took off 7 bases at V and 7 bases at J, with 14 bases between the two ends. The CDR3 runs 11 residues. Germline V CDR1 and CDR2: SQVTM, ANQGSEA. The CDR3 loop reads CSAKGHGEQYF. As DNA, the CDR3 is TGCAGCGCAAAGGGGCACGGAGAGCAGTACTTC.

This clone was observed a few times. V and J are TRBV6-1 and TRBJ1-2; maybe TRBD1 (5 bases). The germline CDR1 and CDR2 sequences are MNHNS and SASEGT. The CDR3 runs to 15 residues. V was pared by 8 bases and J by 1 base, with 17 bases between. The CDR3 here is CASSVPGNLNYGYTF. CDR3 nucleotides: TGTGCCAGCTCCGTCCCAGGGAACCTTAACTATGGCTACACCTTC.

The V gene is TRBV30, the J gene TRBJ1-3; no definite D call. This CDR3 region has 13 residues. With 6 bases removed from V and 0 bases from J, the gap between germline ends came to 9 bases. Germline V gene lookup returns CDR1 GTSNPN and CDR2 SVGIG (reference sequence). The DNA for the CDR3 is TGTGCCTGCAAAGTGAGCTCTGGAAACACCATATATTTT. Its translation: CACKVSSGNTIYF.

The chain is built from TRBV10-2 and TRBJ2-7; D is possibly TRBD1 (5 bases). Trimming removed 2 bases at V and 2 bases at J, with 10 bases between. CDR3 size: 14 residues. Germline lookup yields CDR1 WSHSY and CDR2 SAAADI. The DNA of the CDR3 is TGCGCCAGCAGTGAGCAACAGGCCACCTACGAGCAGTACTTC. Translation gives CASSEQQATYEQYF.

Here the CDR3 reads CAWSVGDQPQHF. In DNA, the CDR3 is TGTGCCTGGAGTGTAGGAGATCAGCCCCAGCATTTT. J is TRBJ1-5 and V is TRBV30; no firm D call. This CDR3 has 12 residues. CDR1 and CDR2 from the germline V gene are GTSNPN and SVGIG (reference sequence). V lost 0 bases and J lost 5, with 5 bases in between.

The chain links TRBV2 to TRBJ2-5; 13 bases line up with TRBD2. This CDR3 is built from 14 residues. After removal of 6 bases from V and 5 bases from J, the junction contained 3 bases not matched to a gene. Germline lookup yields CDR1 SNHLY and CDR2 FYNNEI. The CDR3 reads CASSGLAGVETQYF. The CDR3, as DNA: TGTGCCAGCAGCGGACTAGCGGGGGTGGAGACCCAGTACTTC.

The chain couples TRBV5-8 to TRBJ2-3; the match to TRBD2 covers 11 bases. V shed 3 bases, J shed 1 base, and the junction held 4 bases outside the gene matches. The germline gives CDR1 SGHTS, CDR2 YDEGEE. This CDR3 comprises 16 residues. For the CDR3, the DNA is TGTGCCAGCAGCTCTATGACTAGCGGGGGCACAGATACGCAGTATTTT. The encoded protein is CASSSMTSGGTDTQYF.

CDR3 sequence reads: CASSLVYPQGGEKLFF. Here the CDR3 DNA reads TGTGCCAGCAGCTTAGTTTATCCGCAGGGCGGTGAAAAACTGTTTTTT. V usage is TRBV11-2 and J usage is TRBJ1-4; weak D call: TRBD1 (5 bases). This CDR3 is built from 16 residues. The germline V and J ends were trimmed by 1 base and 7 bases, with 16 bases remaining between them. CDR1 and CDR2 (germline): SGHAT, FQNNGV.

This clone came up once. J is TRBJ1-1 and V is TRBV9; unclear D gene. CDR3 size: 14 residues. CDR1 SGDLS and CDR2 YYNGEE come from the germline V gene. The ends were cut back, 3 bases at V and 1 base at J, with 10 bases in the middle. CDR3 residues: CASSALTGNTEAFF. CDR3 DNA: TGTGCCAGCAGCGCTTTGACGGGGAACACTGAAGCTTTCTTT.

The V and J genes are TRBV2 and TRBJ2-3; 14 nucleotides match TRBD2. With 7 bases clipped from V and 3 bases from J, the junction kept 3 bases outside the gene matches. This CDR3 spans 15 amino acids. Germline loops: CDR1 SNHLY, CDR2 FYNNEI. The CDR3 region is CASTWTSGGTDTQYF. The CDR3 DNA sequence: TGTGCCAGCACCTGGACTAGCGGGGGGACAGATACGCAGTATTTT.